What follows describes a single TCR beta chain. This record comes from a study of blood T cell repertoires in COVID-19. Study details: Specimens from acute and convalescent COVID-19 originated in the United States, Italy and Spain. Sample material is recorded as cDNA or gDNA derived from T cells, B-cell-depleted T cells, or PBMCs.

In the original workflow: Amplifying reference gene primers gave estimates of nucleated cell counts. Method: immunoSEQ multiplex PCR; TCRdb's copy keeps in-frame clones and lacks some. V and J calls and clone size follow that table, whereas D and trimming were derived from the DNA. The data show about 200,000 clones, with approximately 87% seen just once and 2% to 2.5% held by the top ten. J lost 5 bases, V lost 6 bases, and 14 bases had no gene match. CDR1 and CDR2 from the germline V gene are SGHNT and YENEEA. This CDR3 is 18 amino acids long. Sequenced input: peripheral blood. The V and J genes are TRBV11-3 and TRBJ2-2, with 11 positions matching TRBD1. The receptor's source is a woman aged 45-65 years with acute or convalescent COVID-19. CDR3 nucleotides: TGTGCCAGCAGAGGCGACGGACAGGGGGCTTTTGGGACCGGGGAGCTGTTTTTT. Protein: CASRGDGQGAFGTGELFF. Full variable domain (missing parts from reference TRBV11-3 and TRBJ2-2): EAGVVQSPRYKIIEKKQPVAFWCNPISGHNTLYWYLQNLGQGPELLIRYENEEAVDDSQLPKDRFSAERLKGVDSTLKIQPAELGDSAVYLCASRGDGQGAFGTGELFFGEGSRLTVL.